This T cell receptor beta chain was captured by sequencing in a study of blood T cell repertoires in COVID-19. Study background: The samples span acute and convalescent COVID-19 from the United States, Italy and Spain. Nucleic acid was either cDNA or gDNA, and it came from T cells, B-cell-depleted T cells, or PBMCs.

In the source study's methods: Amplification of reference gene primers was used by the study to estimate nucleated cell counts. Using immunoSEQ multiplex PCR, the repertoire was profiled, and TCRdb retains in-frame clones only, with some absent. The DNA was the basis for D and trimming; V, J and clone size are from that table. This sample has roughly 250,000 clones; roughly 88% occur once, and the top ten carry 2.1%. This CDR3 region has 16 residues. With V trimmed by 2 bases and J by 8 bases, 8 bases remained unmatched. Germline assignment: CDR1 LNHNV and CDR2 YYDKDF (reference sequence). The sequenced material came from peripheral blood. This sequence was found in a woman in her thirties or forties who had recovered from COVID-19. V is TRBV15 and J is TRBJ2-1; 11 nucleotides agree with TRBD2. Here the CDR3 reads CATSRLPSSGRYEQFF. Here the CDR3 DNA reads TGTGCCACCAGCAGACTCCCCTCTAGCGGGAGGTATGAGCAGTTCTTC.